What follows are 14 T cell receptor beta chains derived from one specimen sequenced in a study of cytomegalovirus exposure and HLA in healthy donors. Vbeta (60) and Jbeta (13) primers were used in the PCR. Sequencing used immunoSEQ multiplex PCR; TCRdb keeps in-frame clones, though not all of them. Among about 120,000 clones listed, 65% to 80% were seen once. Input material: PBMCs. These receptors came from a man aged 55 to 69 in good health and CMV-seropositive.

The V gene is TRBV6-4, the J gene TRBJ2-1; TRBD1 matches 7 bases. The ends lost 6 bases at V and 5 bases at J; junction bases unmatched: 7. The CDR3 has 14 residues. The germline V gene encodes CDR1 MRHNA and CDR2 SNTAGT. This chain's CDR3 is CASRRGQSHNEQFF. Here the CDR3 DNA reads TGTGCCAGCAGGAGGGGACAGTCCCACAATGAGCAGTTCTTC.

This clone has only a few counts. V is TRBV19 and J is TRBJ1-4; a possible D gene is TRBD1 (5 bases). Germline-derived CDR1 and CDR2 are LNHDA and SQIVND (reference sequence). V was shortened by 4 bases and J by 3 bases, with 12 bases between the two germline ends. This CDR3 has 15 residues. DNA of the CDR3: TGTGCCAGTAGTACCGACAGCTTACCTAATGAAAAACTGTTTTTT. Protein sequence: CASSTDSLPNEKLFF.

The CDR3 DNA is TGTGCCAGCAGTGGAGCGGGAGTACCGGATGAGCAGTTCTTC. It specifies CASSGAGVPDEQFF. The chain recombines TRBV6-4 with TRBJ2-1; 8 bases fit TRBD2. The CDR3 contains 14 residues. V was pared by 4 bases and J by 8 bases, with 7 bases of the junction left unmatched. Germline V gives CDR1 MRHNA, CDR2 SNTAGT.

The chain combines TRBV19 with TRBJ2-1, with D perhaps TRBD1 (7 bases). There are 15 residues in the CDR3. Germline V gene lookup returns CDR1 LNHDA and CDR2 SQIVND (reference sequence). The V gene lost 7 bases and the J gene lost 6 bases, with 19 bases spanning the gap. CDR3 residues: CASIGGGIGGNEQFF. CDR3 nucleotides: TGTGCCAGTATAGGGGGCGGGATAGGGGGCAATGAGCAGTTCTTC.

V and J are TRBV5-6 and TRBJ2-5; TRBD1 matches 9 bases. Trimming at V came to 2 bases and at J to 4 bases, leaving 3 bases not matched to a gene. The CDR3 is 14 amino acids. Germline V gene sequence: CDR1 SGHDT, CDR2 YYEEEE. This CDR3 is CASSLQGAGETQYF. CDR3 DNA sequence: TGTGCCAGCAGCTTACAGGGGGCCGGAGAGACCCAGTACTTC.

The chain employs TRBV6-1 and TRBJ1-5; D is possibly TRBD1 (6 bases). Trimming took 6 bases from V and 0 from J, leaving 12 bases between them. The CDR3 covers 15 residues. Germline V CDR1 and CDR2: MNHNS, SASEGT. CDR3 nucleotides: TGTGCCAGCAGGCGGGGGCATTATAGCAATCAGCCCCAGCATTTT. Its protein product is CASRRGHYSNQPQHF.

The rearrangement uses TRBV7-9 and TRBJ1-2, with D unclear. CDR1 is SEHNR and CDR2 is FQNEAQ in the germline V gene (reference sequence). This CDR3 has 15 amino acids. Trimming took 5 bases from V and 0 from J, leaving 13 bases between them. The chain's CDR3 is CASSRRTDPNYGYTF. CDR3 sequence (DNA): TGTGCCAGCAGCCGGCGCACAGACCCTAACTATGGCTACACCTTC.

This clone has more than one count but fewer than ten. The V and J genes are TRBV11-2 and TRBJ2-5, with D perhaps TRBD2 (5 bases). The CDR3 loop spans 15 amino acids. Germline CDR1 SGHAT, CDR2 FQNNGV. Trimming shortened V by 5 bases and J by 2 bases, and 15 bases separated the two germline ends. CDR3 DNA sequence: TGTGCCAGCAGCCAAAGACCGGACTTACAAGAGACCCAGTACTTC. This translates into CASSQRPDLQETQYF.

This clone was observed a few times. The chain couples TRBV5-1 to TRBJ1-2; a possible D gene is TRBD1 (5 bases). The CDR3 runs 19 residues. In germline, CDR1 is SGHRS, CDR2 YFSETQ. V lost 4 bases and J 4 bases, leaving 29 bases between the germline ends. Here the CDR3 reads CASSRGQGSSLRMVYGYTF. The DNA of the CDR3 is TGCGCCAGCAGCCGTGGGCAGGGATCTTCTTTAAGGATGGTCTATGGCTACACCTTC.

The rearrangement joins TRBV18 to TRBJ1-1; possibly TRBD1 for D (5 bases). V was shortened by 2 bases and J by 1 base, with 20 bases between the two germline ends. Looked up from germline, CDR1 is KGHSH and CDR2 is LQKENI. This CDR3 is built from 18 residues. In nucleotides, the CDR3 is TGTGCCAGCTCACCAACGGTCGTGGGGCAGGCCGGGAACACTGAAGCTTTCTTT. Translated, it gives CASSPTVVGQAGNTEAFF.

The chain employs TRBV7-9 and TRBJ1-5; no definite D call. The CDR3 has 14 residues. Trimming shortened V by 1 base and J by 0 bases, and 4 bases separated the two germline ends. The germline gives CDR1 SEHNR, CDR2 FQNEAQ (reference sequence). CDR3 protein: CASSLDNSNQPQHF. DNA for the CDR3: TGTGCCAGCAGCTTAGACAATAGCAATCAGCCCCAGCATTTT.

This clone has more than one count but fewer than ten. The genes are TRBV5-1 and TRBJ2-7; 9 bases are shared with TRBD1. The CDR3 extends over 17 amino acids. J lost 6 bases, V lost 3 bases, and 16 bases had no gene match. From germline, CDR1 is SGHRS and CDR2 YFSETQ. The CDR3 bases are TGCGCCAGCAGCTGGTTTAATGTACCGGGACAGGGAGGCGAGCAGTACTTC. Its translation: CASSWFNVPGQGGEQYF. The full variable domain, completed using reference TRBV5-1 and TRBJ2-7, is KAGVTQTPRYLIKTRGQQVTLSCSPISGHRSVSWYQQTPGQGLQFLFEYFSETQRNKGNFPGRFSGRQFSNSRSEMNVSTLELGDSALYLCASSWFNVPGQGGEQYFGPGTRLTVT.

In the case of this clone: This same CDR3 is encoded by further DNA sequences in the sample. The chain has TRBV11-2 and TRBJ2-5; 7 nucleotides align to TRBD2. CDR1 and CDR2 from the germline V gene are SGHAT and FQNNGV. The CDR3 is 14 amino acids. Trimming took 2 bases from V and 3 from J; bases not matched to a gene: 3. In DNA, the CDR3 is TGTGCCAGCAGCTTAACGGGGGGTGAAGAGACCCAGTACTTC. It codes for CASSLTGGEETQYF. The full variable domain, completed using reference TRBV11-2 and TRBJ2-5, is EAGVAQSPRYKIIEKRQSVAFWCNPISGHATLYWYQQILGQGPKLLIQFQNNGVVDDSQLPKDRFSAERLKGVDSTLKIQPAKLEDSAVYLCASSLTGGEETQYFGPGTRLLVL.

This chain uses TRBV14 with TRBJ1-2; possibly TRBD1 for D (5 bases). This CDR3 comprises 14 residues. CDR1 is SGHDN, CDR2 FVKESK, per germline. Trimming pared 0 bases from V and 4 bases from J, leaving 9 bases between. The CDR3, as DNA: TGTGCCAGCAGCCAAGATTTAAGGGGCTATGGCTACACCTTC. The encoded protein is CASSQDLRGYGYTF.